The entry below gives a single T cell receptor beta chain sequence along with its context. Its specificity is unknown. Germline loops: CDR1 SGHTA, CDR2 FQGNSA. This CDR3 is built from 17 residues. Germline trimming cut 1 base from V and 0 bases from J; bases unmatched to any gene: 5. Survey level resolution was used for TCRB sequencing. This table comes from immunoSEQ multiplex PCR, and its TCRdb copy is limited to in-frame clones, with some not included. Of some 10,000 clones listed, around four fifths are singletons. The data derive from a study of follicular helper T cells after annual influenza vaccination. Study-level results: ICOS+CD38+ cTfh clonality tracked population frequency, and its change tracked circulating plasmablast change. Undersampling of the much larger non-cTfh compartments could not be excluded for influenza clone enrichment. Yearly vaccinations repeatedly recalled conserved clonotypes in ICOS+CD38+ cTfh.

Material: CXCR5- memory CD4+ T cells sorted from blood, obtained 6 weeks after influenza vaccination. The chain has TRBV7-2 and TRBJ2-1, with 8 positions matching TRBD2. This sequence originates from an adult who received the influenza vaccine. The CDR3 spells CASSLVGGGRSYNEQFF. CDR3 DNA sequence: TGTGCCAGCAGCTTAGTGGGCGGGGGGCGCTCCTACAATGAGCAGTTCTTC.